This TCR beta chain comes out of a study of cytomegalovirus exposure and HLA in healthy donors. Study-level information: A prior study identified 110 million or so unique TCR beta sequences from 190 million or so T cells. The study's findings and limits: It was reported that the classifier diagnosed cytomegalovirus status with high specificity and sensitivity in both the original and validation cohorts. 150 to 200 TCR beta chains were listed as cytomegalovirus-associated.

Primers: 60 Vbeta forward and 13 Jbeta reverse. Generated by immunoSEQ multiplex PCR, the TCRdb table keeps only in-frame clones and is missing some. Among more than 90,000 clones listed, about 75% were seen once. Concerning this clone itself: Its specificity is not known.

Trimming took off 0 bases at V and 1 base at J, with 14 bases between the two ends. The CDR3 runs to 17 residues. Germline V gene data show CDR1 as WNHNN and CDR2 as SYGVQD (reference sequence). Specimen: PBMCs. The chain links TRBV10-1 to TRBJ2-3; D is perhaps TRBD2 (6 bases). The sequence was collected from a middle-aged man in good health and CMV-seropositive. The CDR3 protein is CASSESMTGAGTDTQYF. CDR3 DNA sequence: TGCGCCAGCAGTGAGTCGATGACGGGAGCCGGCACAGATACGCAGTATTTT.